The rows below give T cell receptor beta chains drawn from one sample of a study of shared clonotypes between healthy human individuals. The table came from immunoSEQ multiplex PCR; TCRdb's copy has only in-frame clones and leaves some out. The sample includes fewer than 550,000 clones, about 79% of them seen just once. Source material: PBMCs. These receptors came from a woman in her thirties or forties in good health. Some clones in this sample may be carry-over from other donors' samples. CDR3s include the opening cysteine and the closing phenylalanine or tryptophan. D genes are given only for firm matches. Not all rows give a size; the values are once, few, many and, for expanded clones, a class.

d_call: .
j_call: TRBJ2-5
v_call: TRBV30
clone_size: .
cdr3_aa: CAWSVPQQYQETQYF
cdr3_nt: TGTGCCTGGAGTGTACCCCAACAGTACCAAGAGACCCAGTACTTC

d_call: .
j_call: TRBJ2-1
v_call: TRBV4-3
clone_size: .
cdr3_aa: CASSQEGRGEQFF
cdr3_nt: TGCGCCAGCAGCCAAGAAGGTCGGGGTGAGCAGTTCTTC

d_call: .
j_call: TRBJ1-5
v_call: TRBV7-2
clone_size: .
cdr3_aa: CASTPTPGGGQPQHF
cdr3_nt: TGTGCCAGCACCCCTACCCCCGGGGGGGGTCAGCCCCAGCATTTT

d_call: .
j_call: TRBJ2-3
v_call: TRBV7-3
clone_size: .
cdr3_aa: CASSFYPTDTQYF
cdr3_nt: TGTGCCAGCAGCTTTTACCCTACAGATACGCAGTATTTT

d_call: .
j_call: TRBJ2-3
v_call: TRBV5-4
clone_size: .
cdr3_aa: CASSIQGTDTQYF
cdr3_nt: TGTGCCAGCAGCATACAGGGCACAGATACGCAGTATTTT

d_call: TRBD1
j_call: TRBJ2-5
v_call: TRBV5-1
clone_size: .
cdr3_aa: CASKTGHQETQYF
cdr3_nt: TGCGCCAGCAAGACAGGGCACCAAGAGACCCAGTACTTC

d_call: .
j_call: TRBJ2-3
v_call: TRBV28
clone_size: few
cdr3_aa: CATEQNTDTQYF
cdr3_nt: TGTGCCACCGAGCAGAACACAGATACGCAGTATTTT

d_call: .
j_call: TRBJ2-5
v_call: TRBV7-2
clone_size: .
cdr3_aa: CASSLGGTQYF
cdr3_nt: TGTGCCAGCAGCCTGGGGGGGACCCAGTACTTC

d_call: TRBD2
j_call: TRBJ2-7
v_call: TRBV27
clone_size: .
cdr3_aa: CASSRVAGEQYF
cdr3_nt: TGTGCCAGCAGTAGGGTAGCGGGCGAGCAGTACTTC

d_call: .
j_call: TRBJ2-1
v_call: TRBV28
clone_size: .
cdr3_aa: CASSPLTADLVDEQFF
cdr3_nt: TGTGCCAGCAGTCCTCTGACGGCGGACCTTGTGGATGAGCAGTTCTTC

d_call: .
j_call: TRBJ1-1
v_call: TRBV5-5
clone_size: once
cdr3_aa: CASSPDFWATEAFF
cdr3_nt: TGTGCCAGCAGCCCGGATTTTTGGGCGACTGAAGCTTTCTTT

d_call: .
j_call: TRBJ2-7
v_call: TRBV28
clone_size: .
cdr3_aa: CASSLSPVAYEQYF
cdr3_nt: TGTGCCAGCAGTTTATCCCCAGTAGCCTACGAGCAGTACTTC

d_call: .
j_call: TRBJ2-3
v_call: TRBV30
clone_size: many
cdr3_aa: CAWSTSTDTQYF
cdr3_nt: TGTGCCTGGAGCACAAGCACAGATACGCAGTATTTT

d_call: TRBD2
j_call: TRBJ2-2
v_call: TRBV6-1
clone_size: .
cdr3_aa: CASSASGRGWLFF
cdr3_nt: TGTGCCAGCAGTGCCAGCGGGAGAGGGTGGTTGTTTTTT

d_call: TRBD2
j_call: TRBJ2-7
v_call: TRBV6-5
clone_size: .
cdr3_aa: CASRPSGSDEQYF
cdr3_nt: TGTGCCAGCAGACCTAGCGGGAGCGACGAGCAGTACTTC

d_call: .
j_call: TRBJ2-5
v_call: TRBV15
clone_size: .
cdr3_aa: CATSNQLQRTQYF
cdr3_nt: TGTGCCACCAGCAATCAGCTACAACGGACCCAGTACTTC

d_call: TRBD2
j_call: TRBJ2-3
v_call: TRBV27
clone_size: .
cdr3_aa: CASSLSLLAGVTDTQYF
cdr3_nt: TGTGCCAGCAGTTTATCCCTACTAGCGGGAGTCACAGATACGCAGTATTTT